The clone carrying this T cell receptor beta chain was recorded many times. This sample was included in a study of T cells after posttransplantation cyclophosphamide. Busulfan-fludarabine conditioning, marrow transplant, and cyclophosphamide on days +3 and +4 were administered. Only in-frame clones appear in the TCRdb table, and some are missing; sequencing was by immunoSEQ multiplex PCR. Listed for the sample are more than 2,500 clones, none seen a single time. Germline values: CDR1 MNHEY, CDR2 SMNVEV (reference sequence). V trimming: 4 bases; J trimming: 6 bases; junction bases outside the gene matches: 5. The CDR3 is 14 amino acids.

The clonotype comes from a female patient aged 60 to 70 who received an allogeneic stem cell transplant from a related donor and was CMV-positive. A subset of T cells may come from the graft donor. This chain connects TRBV27 to TRBJ2-7; 11 bases match TRBD1. The sequenced sample was PBMCs, obtained after allogeneic stem cell transplant with posttransplant cyclophosphamide. The CDR3 protein is CASSSGQGAGEQYF. Written as DNA, the CDR3 is TGTGCCAGCAGTTCCGGACAGGGGGCGGGCGAGCAGTACTTC.